This T cell receptor beta chain stems from a study of blood T cell repertoires in COVID-19 (dated by TCRdb to about 2020). As for the study more broadly: For ImmuneRACE Cohort 3, a participant was defined as recovered based on two consecutive negative NP/OP PCR tests, clearance by a healthcare professional, or resolution of symptoms. The collaborator samples originated in the United States, Italy and Spain and spanned the acute and convalescent phases of COVID-19. The prospective study material was composed of cDNA or gDNA derived from T cells, B-cell-depleted T cells, or PBMCs. The dataset comprised deeply sampled blood TCRbeta repertoires from subjects exposed to, actively infected with, or recovered from COVID-19. The repertoires were made available in a free public database intended to serve as a resource for research on the immune response to SARS-CoV-2. Samples were obtained from the ongoing ImmuneRACE study (first 160 participants) and from over 1,000 subjects provided by 6 global collaborators. The sample metadata nearly always contained a de-identified subject ID, COVID-19 status, age in years and sex. Where HLA class I and class II types were available, the types were taken from metadata supplied by the sample provider, not from assay-based typing. Study-wide conclusions, independent of this receptor: The quantity of clinical and demographic metadata differed by source and by participant and was supplied without curation.

Enrolling through a virtual design, the prospective study's participants ranged in age from roughly 18 to 95 years and lived across 24 United States geographic areas. To assign participants to cohorts, the prospective study relied on clinical history that participants themselves reported in a screening survey and a study questionnaire. Each participant in the prospective study had whole blood, serum and a nasopharyngeal or oropharyngeal swab collected by mobile phlebotomists. Participants in the prospective study had the option to provide additional blood draws and questionnaires over a roughly two-month period. Prospective study blood samples were shipped either frozen or at room temperature before DNA extraction. Including the terminal cysteine and phenylalanine, the CDR3 comprises 12 residues. Only CDR3 DNA is held: 36 bases, read in frame from base 1. A distance of 11 bases separates the germline ends of V and J, which lose 7 bases and 5 bases respectively. The germline V gene (reference sequence) specifies LNHDA as CDR1 and SQIVND as CDR2.

TCRbeta CDR3 regions were amplified from genomic DNA by means of the immunoSEQ Assay, a bias-controlled multiplex PCR. On the authors' methods: Within the assay, amplification of reference gene primers was used to estimate how many nucleated cells each sample contained. Sequence reads were collapsed and filtered to measure the absolute abundance of every unique TCRbeta CDR3 rearrangement. Productive Simpson clonality was computed per sample as the square root of Simpson's diversity index over productive rearrangements. TCRdb took over this immuneACCESS table, retaining in-frame rearrangements with V and J assigned. Such tables are incomplete; in checked studies, under half of the missing clones stem from an unresolved V gene, and the remainder is unexplained. V and J calls and clone size come straight from that table; D and trimming were deduced from the DNA. The sample has roughly 200,000 clones on record, 70% to 90% of them singletons. Jointly, the top ten make up around 23% of the sample.

Worth noting for this clone: Its antigen is not yet known. No much larger clonotype is one base removed from it; base qualities were not supplied.

Sequencing used PBMCs or T cells enriched from blood (not recorded which). This receptor was taken from a woman between 40 and 55 years old in a cohort exposed to, infected with or recovered from COVID-19 (not recorded which). In this chain, TRBV19 is recombined with TRBJ1-1; there is no confident call for the D gene. The DNA sequence reads TGTGCCAGTAAATCAGGCTCAACTGAAGCTTTCTTT. Its translation is CASKSGSTEAFF.